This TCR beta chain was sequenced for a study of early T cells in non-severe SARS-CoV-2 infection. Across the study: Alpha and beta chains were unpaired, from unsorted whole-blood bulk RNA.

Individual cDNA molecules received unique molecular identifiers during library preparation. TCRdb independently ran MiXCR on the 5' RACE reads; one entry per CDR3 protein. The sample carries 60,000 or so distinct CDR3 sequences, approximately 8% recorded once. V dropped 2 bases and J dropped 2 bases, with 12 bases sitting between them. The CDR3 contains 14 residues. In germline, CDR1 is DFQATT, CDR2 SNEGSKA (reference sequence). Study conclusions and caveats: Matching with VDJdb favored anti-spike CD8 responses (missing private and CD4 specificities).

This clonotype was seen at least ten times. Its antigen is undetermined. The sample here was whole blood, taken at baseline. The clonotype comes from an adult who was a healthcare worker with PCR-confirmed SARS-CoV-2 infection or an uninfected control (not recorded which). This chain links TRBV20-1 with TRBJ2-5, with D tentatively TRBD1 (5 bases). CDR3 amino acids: CSARSTESQETQYF. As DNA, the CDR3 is TGCAGTGCTAGATCGACAGAATCTCAAGAGACCCAGTACTTC.